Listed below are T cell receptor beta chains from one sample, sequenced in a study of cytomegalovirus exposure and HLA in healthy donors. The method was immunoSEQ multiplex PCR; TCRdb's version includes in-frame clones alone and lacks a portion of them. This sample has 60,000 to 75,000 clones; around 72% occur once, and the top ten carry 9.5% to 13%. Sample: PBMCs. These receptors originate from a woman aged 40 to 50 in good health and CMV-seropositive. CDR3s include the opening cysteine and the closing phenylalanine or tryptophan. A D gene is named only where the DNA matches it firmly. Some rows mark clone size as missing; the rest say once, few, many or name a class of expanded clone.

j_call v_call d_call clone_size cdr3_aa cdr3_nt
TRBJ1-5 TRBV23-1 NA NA CASKRRGCLRNQPQHF TGCGCCAGCAAAAGGAGGGGCTGTCTACGCAATCAGCCCCAGCATTTT
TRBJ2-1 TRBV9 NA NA CASSVGGANNEQFF TGTGCCAGCAGCGTAGGTGGGGCGAACAATGAGCAGTTCTTC
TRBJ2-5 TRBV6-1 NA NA CASSGDSQETQYF TGTGCCAGCAGTGGAGACAGCCAAGAGACCCAGTACTTC
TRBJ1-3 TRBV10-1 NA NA CARSGISTIYF TGCGCCAGAAGCGGGATTAGCACCATATATTTT
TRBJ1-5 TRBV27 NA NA CASSLTYNPPPQHF TGTGCCAGCAGTCTGACATATAACCCACCGCCCCAGCATTTT
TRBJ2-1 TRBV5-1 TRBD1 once CASFPGGQGPRSEQFF TGCGCCAGCTTCCCAGGGGGCCAGGGGCCCCGGTCGGAGCAGTTCTTC
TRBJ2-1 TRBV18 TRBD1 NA CASSPWSAPGQGIYNEQFF TGTGCCAGCTCACCTTGGAGTGCCCCGGGACAGGGGATCTACAATGAGCAGTTCTTC
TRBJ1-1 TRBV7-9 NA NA CAGGAGAGGNTEAFF TGTGCCGGGGGGGCAGGGGCCGGGGGAAACACTGAAGCTTTCTTT
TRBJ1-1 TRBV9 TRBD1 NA CASSPRGQGGWYTEAFF TGTGCCAGCAGCCCCCGAGGACAGGGGGGGTGGTACACTGAAGCTTTCTTT
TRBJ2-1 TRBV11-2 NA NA CASSFGLNNEQFF TGTGCCAGCAGCTTCGGACTGAACAATGAGCAGTTCTTC
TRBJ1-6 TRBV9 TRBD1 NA CASSLNSGTADSPLHF TGTGCCAGCAGCCTAAACTCCGGGACAGCGGATTCACCCCTCCACTTT
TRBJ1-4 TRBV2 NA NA CASTIGGDIMFF TGTGCCAGCACCATTGGGGGGGACATAATGTTTTTT
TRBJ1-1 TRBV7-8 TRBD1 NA CASSPRDRTITEAFF TGTGCCAGCAGCCCGCGGGACAGAACTATAACTGAAGCTTTCTTT
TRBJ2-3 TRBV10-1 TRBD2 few CASSESRAGRDTQYF TGCGCCAGCAGTGAGTCGCGAGCGGGAAGAGATACGCAGTATTTT
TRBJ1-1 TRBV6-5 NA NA CASSLTGKKAFF TGTGCCAGCAGCCTCACAGGGAAAAAAGCTTTCTTT
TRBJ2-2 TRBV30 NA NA CAWSPNSGTGELFF TGTGCCTGGAGTCCCAATTCGGGTACCGGGGAGCTGTTTTTT
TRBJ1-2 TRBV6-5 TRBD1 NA CASSPDRDYGYTF TGTGCCAGCAGCCCGGACAGGGACTATGGCTACACCTTC
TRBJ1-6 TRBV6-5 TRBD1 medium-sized CASRQGSYNSPLHF TGTGCCAGCAGACAGGGGTCCTATAATTCACCCCTCCACTTT
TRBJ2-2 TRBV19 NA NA CASSTQTGTGELFF TGTGCCAGTAGTACCCAGACAGGCACCGGGGAGCTGTTTTTT
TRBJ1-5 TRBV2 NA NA CAQGSGSKPQHF TGTGCCCAAGGGTCGGGATCGAAGCCCCAGCATTTT
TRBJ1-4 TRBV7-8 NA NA CASSLARVLAGEKLFF TGTGCCAGCAGCTTAGCTCGGGTACTGGCGGGTGAAAAACTGTTTTTT
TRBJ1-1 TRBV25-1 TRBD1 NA CASSDRDRAPTEAFF TGTGCCAGCAGTGACCGGGACAGGGCACCCACTGAAGCTTTCTTT
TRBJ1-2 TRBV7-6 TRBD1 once CASSDPGTGNYGYTF TGTGCCAGCAGCGACCCCGGGACAGGGAACTATGGCTACACCTTC
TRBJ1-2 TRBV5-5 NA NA CASSLATGLGYGYTF TGTGCCAGCAGCTTGGCTACGGGGTTAGGATATGGCTACACCTTC
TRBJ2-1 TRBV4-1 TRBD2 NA CASSQAGAGGRYEQFF TGCGCCAGCAGCCAAGCCGGAGCGGGGGGCCGCTATGAGCAGTTCTTC
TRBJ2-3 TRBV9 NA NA CASTQGGSDTQYF TGTGCCAGCACGCAGGGGGGATCAGATACGCAGTATTTT
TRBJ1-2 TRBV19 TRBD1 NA CASSPTGQAGGGYTF TGTGCCAGTAGTCCGACCGGACAGGCGGGCGGTGGCTACACCTTC
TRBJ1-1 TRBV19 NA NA CASSTQGYTEAFF TGTGCCAGTAGTACCCAGGGGTACACTGAAGCTTTCTTT